These T cell receptor beta chains were read from a single sample in a study of T cell responses to AZD1222 COVID-19 vaccine. Here immunoSEQ multiplex PCR was the method, and the copy in TCRdb shows in-frame clones only, minus some. The table includes fewer than 180,000 clones, 90% detected once. The sequenced sample was peripheral blood, obtained 28 days after the second AZD1222 dose. These receptors were taken from an adult who received the AZD1222 COVID-19 vaccine. The CDR3 runs from the conserved cysteine through the conserved F or W. The order of the fields is clone size, V gene, D gene, J gene, CDR3 protein, CDR3 DNA. A D gene is named only where the DNA matches it firmly. A clone size is listed for some rows: how often the clone was seen (once, few, many), or a class if it is expanded.

>once|TRBV4-1|TRBD1|TRBJ1-5
CASSHLTGGSQPQHF
TGCGCCAGCAGCCACCTTACAGGGGGGAGTCAGCCCCAGCATTTT
>NA|TRBV24-1|NA|TRBJ1-2
CATRGGSNYGYTF
TGTGCCACCCGAGGGGGATCTAACTATGGCTACACCTTC
>NA|TRBV27|NA|TRBJ2-5
CASSSKDGKIETQYF
TGTGCCAGCAGTTCAAAGGACGGTAAAATAGAGACCCAGTACTTC
>NA|TRBV20-1|NA|TRBJ2-1
CSAYRPSEQFF
TGCAGTGCCTATCGACCTAGTGAGCAGTTCTTC
>few|TRBV27|NA|TRBJ1-1
CASSLSSGTNTEAFF
TGTGCCAGCAGTTTATCGTCCGGAACGAACACTGAAGCTTTCTTT
>NA|TRBV7-6|TRBD1|TRBJ2-3
CASSLLGQGASTDTQYF
TGTGCCAGCAGCTTACTCGGACAGGGGGCGAGCACAGATACGCAGTATTTT
>NA|TRBV14|NA|TRBJ1-3
CASSQGTAFTIYF
TGTGCCAGCAGCCAAGGGACAGCCTTCACCATATATTTT
>many|TRBV4-1|NA|TRBJ1-1
CASSQGRGGNTEAFF
TGCGCCAGCAGCCAAGGGAGGGGGGGAAACACTGAAGCTTTCTTT
>NA|TRBV4-2|NA|TRBJ1-3
CASSQPGAPSSGNTIYF
TGTGCCAGCAGCCAGCCAGGGGCGCCTTCCTCTGGAAACACCATATATTTT
>NA|TRBV21-1|NA|TRBJ1-5
CASNSGGPQHF
TGTGCCAGCAACTCCGGGGGGCCCCAGCATTTT
>NA|TRBV5-4|TRBD2|TRBJ2-5
CASSLGTSGQETQYF
TGTGCCAGCAGCTTGGGGACTAGCGGGCAAGAGACCCAGTACTTC
>NA|TRBV5-1|NA|TRBJ1-2
CASSRQEANYGYTF
TGCGCCAGCAGTCGGCAAGAAGCTAACTATGGCTACACCTTC
>NA|TRBV11-2|NA|TRBJ2-1
CASSLALTVTSSYNEQFF
TGTGCCAGCAGCTTAGCTCTGACAGTTACGAGCTCCTACAATGAGCAGTTCTTC
>NA|TRBV5-1|TRBD2|TRBJ2-1
CASSLGLAGVDEQFF
TGCGCCAGCAGCTTGGGGCTAGCGGGAGTGGATGAGCAGTTCTTC
>NA|TRBV3-1/TRBV3-2|NA|TRBJ1-1
CASSQEPQGRSTEAFF
TGTGCCAGCAGCCAAGAGCCCCAGGGGAGGAGCACTGAAGCTTTCTTT
>NA|TRBV6-5|NA|TRBJ1-1
CATNAGLNTEAFF
TGTGCCACCAACGCGGGGCTGAACACTGAAGCTTTCTTT
>NA|TRBV7-9|TRBD1|TRBJ2-5
CASRKHGQGAKETQYF
TGTGCCAGCAGGAAACACGGACAGGGGGCGAAAGAGACCCAGTACTTC
>NA|TRBV7-9|TRBD2|TRBJ2-5
CASSPGLAGAETQYF
TGTGCCAGCAGCCCGGGACTAGCGGGAGCAGAGACCCAGTACTTC
>NA|TRBV5-1|TRBD1|TRBJ1-5
CASRPDRVDQPQHF
TGCGCCAGCAGACCTGACAGGGTTGATCAGCCCCAGCATTTT
>NA|TRBV2|NA|TRBJ2-6
CASSVHISGANVLTF
TGTGCCAGCAGTGTTCACATCTCTGGGGCCAACGTCCTGACTTTC
>NA|TRBV7-2|TRBD1|TRBJ1-2
CASSSPDRGSFNYGYTF
TGTGCCAGCAGCTCTCCGGACAGGGGATCCTTTAACTATGGCTACACCTTC
>NA|TRBV24-1|NA|TRBJ1-6
CATSERGQTLHF
TGTGCCACCAGTGAAAGAGGCCAGACCCTCCACTTT
>NA|TRBV12-5|NA|TRBJ2-1
CASGLGLAPDGGQFF
TGTGCTAGTGGTTTGGGGCTAGCCCCCGACGGGGGTCAGTTCTTC
>few|TRBV7-9|NA|TRBJ2-7
CASSTPGRAPEQYF
TGTGCCAGCAGCACCCCGGGCCGGGCCCCCGAGCAGTACTTC
>NA|TRBV4-2|TRBD2|TRBJ2-2
CASSLPPLAANTGELFF
TGTGCCAGCAGCCTACCCCCACTAGCGGCAAACACCGGGGAGCTGTTTTTT
>once|TRBV7-2|TRBD1|TRBJ2-3
CASSLGQGPNTQYF
TGTGCCAGCAGCTTGGGACAGGGGCCGAATACGCAGTATTTT
>NA|TRBV4-1|NA|TRBJ1-5
CASSQGQSNQPQHF
TGCGCCAGCAGCCAAGGTCAGAGCAATCAGCCCCAGCATTTT
>NA|TRBV20-1|NA|TRBJ1-1
CSAPGGIEAFF
TGCAGTGCCCCTGGGGGAATTGAAGCTTTCTTT
>NA|TRBV5-5|NA|TRBJ2-2
CASSSSGPGLTGELFF
TGTGCCAGCAGCTCCAGCGGACCGGGACTTACCGGGGAGCTGTTTTTT
>NA|TRBV3-1/TRBV3-2|TRBD1|TRBJ1-2
CASSPGTGNGYTF
TGTGCCAGCAGCCCCGGGACAGGGAACGGCTACACCTTC
>NA|TRBV10-3|NA|TRBJ1-2
CAISEEDSSYGYTF
TGTGCCATCAGTGAGGAGGACAGTTCCTATGGCTACACCTTC
>NA|TRBV30|NA|TRBJ2-2
CAWNKGITGELFF
TGTGCCTGGAACAAAGGGATCACCGGGGAGCTGTTTTTT
>NA|TRBV6-1|TRBD1|TRBJ2-7
CASSEAGSLQGASYEQYF
TGTGCCAGCAGTGAAGCGGGAAGTTTGCAGGGGGCCTCCTACGAGCAGTACTTC
>NA|TRBV2|NA|TRBJ2-1
CASNYNEQFF
TGTGCCAGCAATTACAATGAGCAGTTCTTC
>NA|TRBV18|TRBD1|TRBJ1-2
CASSPPGTGESGYTF
TGTGCCAGCTCACCCCCCGGGACAGGGGAAAGTGGCTACACCTTC
>NA|TRBV6-5|NA|TRBJ2-3
CASSYVQSDTQYF
TGTGCCAGCAGTTACGTACAGTCAGATACGCAGTATTTT
>NA|TRBV10-3|TRBD1|TRBJ1-2
CAISTKTGNYGYTF
TGTGCCATCAGTACAAAGACAGGGAACTATGGCTACACCTTC
>NA|TRBV4-1|NA|TRBJ1-1
CASSRDKSNTEAFF
TGCGCCAGCAGCCGAGACAAGAGTAACACTGAAGCTTTCTTT
>NA|TRBV6-1|NA|TRBJ1-1
CASSDRGLNTEAFF
TGTGCCAGCAGTGATCGGGGGTTGAACACTGAAGCTTTCTTT
>NA|TRBV2|TRBD2|TRBJ2-6
CASSPGGSGANVLTF
TGTGCCAGCAGCCCGGGGGGCTCTGGGGCCAACGTCCTGACTTTC
>NA|TRBV6-1|NA|TRBJ1-2
CASSEKHVARGYTF
TGTGCCAGCAGTGAAAAACACGTGGCGCGCGGCTACACCTTC
>NA|TRBV30|NA|TRBJ2-1
CAWSFRRADEQFF
TGTGCCTGGAGTTTTCGGAGGGCCGATGAGCAGTTCTTC
>NA|TRBV19|TRBD1|TRBJ1-2
CASSIDRDSPNYGYTF
TGTGCCAGTAGTATTGACCGGGACAGCCCGAACTATGGCTACACCTTC
>once|TRBV24-1|TRBD2|TRBJ2-5
CATSDLTGLAGPETQYF
TGTGCCACCAGTGACCTGACGGGACTAGCGGGACCAGAGACCCAGTACTTC
>NA|TRBV7-9|TRBD1|TRBJ1-4
CASTAGTGNEKLFF
TGTGCCAGCACCGCCGGGACAGGCAATGAAAAACTGTTTTTT
>NA|TRBV6-5|TRBD1|TRBJ1-2
CASSYSEGAGYTF
TGTGCCAGCAGTTACTCTGAGGGGGCTGGCTACACCTTC
>NA|TRBV7-2|TRBD2|TRBJ2-7
CASSPSGLAGAYEQYF
TGTGCCAGCAGCCCGTCCGGACTAGCGGGAGCCTACGAGCAGTACTTC